Listed here are 20 T cell receptor beta chains from one sample, sequenced in a study of metastatic and nonmetastatic thyroid tumors. Thyroid surgery was preceded by no treatment in any patient. MiXCR re-clonotyped the PCR reads for TCRdb. The table lists some 24,000 clones, 21% of them singletons. The specimen sequenced was blood. The source is a male donor with papillary thyroid cancer or a benign thyroid nodule (not recorded which). Some clones in this sample may be carry-over from other donors' samples.

The V call is TRBV11-3, the J call TRBJ1-1; D may be TRBD1 (5 bases). Per the germline V gene, CDR1 is SGHNT and CDR2 is YENEEA. The CDR3 has 14 amino acids. V was cut by 4 bases and J by 5 bases, with 14 bases left in between. CDR3 bases: TGTGCCAGCAGCTCGAGGGGAACCGGAACTGAAGCTTTCTTT. As protein: CASSSRGTGTEAFF.

This clone was detected a few times. The rearrangement links TRBV20-1 to TRBJ2-7; 11 bases align to TRBD2. V gave up 4 bases and J gave up 10 bases; unmatched junction bases: 15. Germline CDR1 reads DFQATT; CDR2 reads SNEGSKA (reference sequence). CDR3 length: 15 amino acids. This chain's CDR3 is CSAIGLAGGVIDQYF. CDR3 coding DNA: TGCAGTGCTATCGGGCTAGCGGGAGGAGTGATCGATCAGTACTTC.

As concerns this clone: A single base separates this from a much larger clone, so it may be a read error. This chain links TRBV20-1 with TRBJ2-4; a weak D match, TRBD2 (6 bases). CDR1 is DFQATT, CDR2 SNEGSKA, per germline (reference sequence). This CDR3 is 13 amino acids long. DNA for the CDR3: TGCAGTGCTCGTAGCGGATTCAAAAACATTAAGTACTTC. It yields the protein CSARSGFKNIKYF.

Comments on this clone: A junction boundary mismatches the germline segment, possibly from a read error. V and J are TRBV5-1 and TRBJ1-1; D is ambiguous. This CDR3 region has 13 residues. Per germline, CDR1 SGHRS and CDR2 YFSETQ. The CDR3 bases are TGCGCCAGCAGCTTAAACATTAACACTGAACCTTTCTTT. This codes for CASSLNINTEPFF. The whole variable domain, remainder taken from reference TRBV5-1 and TRBJ1-1, is KAGVTQTPRYLIKTRGQQVTLSCSPISGHRSVSWYQQTPGQGLQFLFEYFSETQRNKGNFPGRFSGRQFSNSRSEMNVSTLELGDSALYLCASSLNINTEPFFGQGTRLTVV.

The J gene is TRBJ2-2, the V gene TRBV7-9, with 11 bases fitting TRBD2. V dropped 8 bases and J dropped 10; count of bases not matched to a gene: 12. CDR1 and CDR2 from the germline V gene are SEHNR and FQNEAQ (reference sequence). The CDR3 is made up of 15 amino acids. The CDR3 DNA is TGTGCCAGCGGGGGACTAGCGGCCGACACCTTGGAGCTGTTTTTT. Encoded protein: CASGGLAADTLELFF.

This clone was observed many times. The chain links TRBV3-1 to TRBJ1-1; D ambiguous. Germline loops: CDR1 LGHDT, CDR2 YNNKEL (reference sequence). The V and J ends lost 3 bases and 0 bases respectively, with 8 bases between them. The CDR3 extends over 14 amino acids. The CDR3 reads CASSHGQLNTEAFF. CDR3 nucleotides: TGTGCCAGCAGCCACGGGCAACTGAACACTGAAGCTTTCTTT.

The V and J genes are TRBV20-1 and TRBJ2-7; the D is unclear. V gave up 8 bases and J gave up 3 bases, with 23 bases separating them. This CDR3 region has 15 residues. Germline CDR1 reads DFQATT; CDR2 reads SNEGSKA (reference sequence). Here the CDR3 reads CSPSTTDIPNYEQYF. DNA of the CDR3: TGCAGTCCCTCAACAACCGACATACCTAACTACGAGCAGTACTTC.

This clone was seen ten or more times. The V call is TRBV6-6, the J call TRBJ2-1; D unclear. Germline V gene data show CDR1 as MNHNY and CDR2 as SVGAGI (reference sequence). The CDR3 extends over 14 amino acids. V lost 0 bases and J lost 6, with 9 bases in between. The CDR3 region has the DNA TGTGCCAGCAGTTACTCCCCGGAGACCAATGAGCAGTTCTTC. Its translation: CASSYSPETNEQFF.

The chain has TRBV24-1 and TRBJ1-5; tentative D call: TRBD1 (6 bases). Trimming took 0 bases from V and 2 from J, leaving 19 bases between them. The germline gives CDR1 KGHDR, CDR2 SFDVKD. The CDR3 contains 19 residues. The CDR3 reads CATSDLLSSRTVCNQPQHF. The CDR3 bases are TGTGCCACCAGTGATTTGCTTTCCAGTCGGACAGTCTGCAATCAGCCCCAGCATTTT.

This clone was observed many times. This chain links TRBV11-2 with TRBJ1-6; the D is unclear. CDR3 length equals 14 residues. Germline CDR1 SGHAT, CDR2 FQNNGV. Deletions cut 6 bases from V and 8 bases from J, with 14 bases between. The CDR3 sequence: CASRLGRIDSPLHF. The CDR3 DNA is TGTGCCAGCAGACTAGGACGTATTGATTCACCCCTCCACTTT.

This clone was detected ten times or more. The chain joins TRBV19 to TRBJ2-3, with a weak D call TRBD1 (5 bases). CDR1 is LNHDA, CDR2 SQIVND, per germline (reference sequence). The CDR3 totals 15 residues. The ends were cut back, 5 bases at V and 1 base at J, with 13 bases in the middle. The CDR3 is CASSQGPLGTDTQYF. Written as DNA, the CDR3 is TGTGCCAGTAGTCAGGGTCCCCTTGGCACAGATACGCAGTATTTT.

This clone was counted only a few times. The chain has TRBV28 and TRBJ2-7; TRBD1 matches 8 bases. This CDR3 has 16 amino acids. V was pared by 5 bases and J by 1 base, with 10 bases of the junction left unmatched. Looked up from germline, CDR1 is MDHEN and CDR2 is SYDVKM. The CDR3 region is CASSPRLGQGSYEQYF. The CDR3 bases are TGTGCCAGCAGTCCTCGCCTCGGACAGGGATCCTACGAGCAGTACTTC.

The chain has TRBV5-8 and TRBJ1-3; a possible D gene is TRBD1 (5 bases). The CDR3 contains 15 residues. Trimming took off 6 bases at V and 1 base at J, with 14 bases between the two ends. The germline CDR1 and CDR2 sequences are SGHTS and YDEGEE. The CDR3 DNA reads TGTGCCAGCACCGAACCAGGGACGTCTGGAAACACCATATATTTT. It is translated as CASTEPGTSGNTIYF.

This clone was observed at least ten times. The chain uses TRBV19 and TRBJ1-5; no clear D. CDR1 LNHDA and CDR2 SQIVND come from the germline V gene (reference sequence). The CDR3 covers 15 residues. Trimming took 0 bases from V and 0 from J, leaving 6 bases between them. The CDR3 DNA follows: TGTGCCAGTAGTATAGACAGGACTAGCAATCAGCCCCAGCATTTT. Translation gives CASSIDRTSNQPQHF.

This clone was seen repeatedly, ten times or more. The CDR3: CASATAGFTEAFF. The CDR3, as DNA: TGCGCCAGCGCCACCGCTGGGTTCACTGAAGCTTTCTTT. The chain is built from TRBV5-1 and TRBJ1-1; D not resolved. Germline values: CDR1 SGHRS, CDR2 YFSETQ. Trimming stripped 7 bases from V and 4 bases from J, with 14 bases between. CDR3 size: 13 residues. Full variable domain (rest looked up from reference TRBV5-1 and TRBJ1-1): KAGVTQTPRYLIKTRGQQVTLSCSPISGHRSVSWYQQTPGQGLQFLFEYFSETQRNKGNFPGRFSGRQFSNSRSEMNVSTLELGDSALYLCASATAGFTEAFFGQGTRLTVV.

This clone turned up a few times. The conserved phenylalanine or tryptophan normally closing the CDR3 is absent here, so this likely arose from a read error. The chain recombines TRBV12-3 or TRBV12-4 with TRBJ2-7; 11 nucleotides align to TRBD1. V shed 6 bases, J shed 5 bases, and the junction held 6 bases outside the gene matches. This CDR3 is built from 14 residues. The CDR3 DNA reads TGTGCCAGCAGCCCGGGACAGGGGGACGACGAGCAGTACTTA. This sequence encodes CASSPGQGDDEQYL.

The J gene is TRBJ2-5, the V gene TRBV5-1; no reliable D call. This CDR3 comprises 14 residues. Germline CDR1 SGHRS, CDR2 YFSETQ. V was trimmed by 9 bases and J by 2 bases, leaving 17 bases between them. CDR3 region: CANNLQVAQETQYF. CDR3 nucleotide sequence: TGCGCCAACAACCTCCAGGTGGCACAAGAGACCCAGTACTTC.

This clone is medium-sized within its sample. The chain employs TRBV4-2 and TRBJ2-3; 10 bases fit TRBD2. CDR3 length: 16 residues. Per germline, CDR1 LGHNA and CDR2 YNFKEQ. V shed 1 base, J shed 4 bases, and the junction held 5 bases outside the gene matches. The CDR3 spells CASSQVVAGGADTQYF. CDR3 DNA sequence: TGTGCCAGCAGCCAAGTTGTAGCGGGAGGCGCAGATACGCAGTATTTT.

This clone was observed at least ten times. The rearrangement links TRBV3-1 to TRBJ1-4; TRBD1 aligns across 10 bases. Looked up from germline, CDR1 is LGHDT and CDR2 is YNNKEL (reference sequence). Germline trimming cut 1 base from V and 7 bases from J; bases unmatched to any gene: 3. The CDR3 has 15 residues. The CDR3 protein is CASSQVRTGGEKLFF. In nucleotides, the CDR3 is TGTGCCAGCAGCCAAGTGAGGACAGGGGGTGAAAAACTGTTTTTT.

This clone was found many times. The chain uses TRBV5-1 and TRBJ2-2; D uncertain. Germline V gene lookup returns CDR1 SGHRS and CDR2 YFSETQ. Trimming shortened V by 2 bases and J by 1 base, and 12 bases separated the two germline ends. The CDR3 runs 16 residues. The CDR3: CASSFLAPENTGELFF. DNA for the CDR3: TGCGCCAGCAGCTTCCTGGCACCTGAGAACACCGGGGAGCTGTTTTTT.